The sequence of this T cell receptor (beta chain) was determined in a study of T cell responses to AZD1222 COVID-19 vaccine. General study points: Researchers took repertoire samples only after the peak T cell response had come. Baseline antibody screening turned up just a handful of seropositive AZD1222 recipients.

The CDR3 is 15 residues long. Germline V gives CDR1 SGHTA, CDR2 FQGNSA. V was trimmed by 6 bases and J by 2 bases, leaving 13 bases between them. Whether given at about 4 or about 12 weeks, second doses were pooled. Concerning this clone: The antigen is undetermined.

Here immunoSEQ multiplex PCR was the method, and the copy in TCRdb shows in-frame clones only, minus some. The repertoire consists of 50,000 or so clones, with over 75% occurring once and the leading ten covering less than 6%. The J gene is TRBJ2-2, the V gene TRBV7-2; tentatively, D is TRBD1 (6 bases). The sample consisted of peripheral blood, taken 28 days after the second AZD1222 dose. This TCR derives from an adult who received the AZD1222 COVID-19 vaccine. The CDR3 reads CASRDPGHNTGELFF. The CDR3 DNA follows: TGTGCCAGCAGAGATCCGGGACATAACACCGGGGAGCTGTTTTTT. The full variable domain, in which reference TRBV7-2 and TRBJ2-2 provide the parts outside the CDR3, is GAGVSQSPSNKVTEKGKDVELRCDPISGHTALYWYRQSLGQGLEFLIYFQGNSAPDKSGLPSDRFSAERTGGSVSTLTIQRTQQEDSAVYLCASRDPGHNTGELFFGEGSRLTVL.